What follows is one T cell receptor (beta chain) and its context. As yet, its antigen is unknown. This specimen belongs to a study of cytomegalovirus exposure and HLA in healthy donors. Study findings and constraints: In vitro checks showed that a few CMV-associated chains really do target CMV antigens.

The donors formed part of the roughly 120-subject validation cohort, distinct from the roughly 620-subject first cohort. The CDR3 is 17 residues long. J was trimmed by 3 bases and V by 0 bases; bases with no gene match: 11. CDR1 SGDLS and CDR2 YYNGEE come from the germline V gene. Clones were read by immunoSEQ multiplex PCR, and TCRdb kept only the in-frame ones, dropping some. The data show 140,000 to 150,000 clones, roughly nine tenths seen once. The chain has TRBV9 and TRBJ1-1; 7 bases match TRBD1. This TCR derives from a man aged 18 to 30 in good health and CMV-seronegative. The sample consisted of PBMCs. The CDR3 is CASSVAKQGNGDTEAFF. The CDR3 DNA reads TGTGCCAGCAGCGTAGCGAAACAGGGGAACGGGGACACTGAAGCTTTCTTT.